This T cell receptor (beta chain) is from a study of OX40 agonist ivuxolimab in advanced cancers. The wider study: Anti-PD-1, anti-PD-L1 or anti-CTLA-4 therapy given earlier was allowed, and around 40% had some.

The germline V and J ends were trimmed by 5 bases and 4 bases, with 18 bases remaining between them. Germline V gene data show CDR1 as SEHNR and CDR2 as FQNEAQ (reference sequence). This CDR3 has 16 amino acids. Here immunoSEQ multiplex PCR was the method, and the copy in TCRdb shows in-frame clones only, minus some. The sample contains some 86,000 clones, roughly 88% of which appear only once. This chain uses TRBV7-9 with TRBJ2-1; tentatively, D is TRBD1 or TRBD2 (5 bases each). This clonotype was obtained from an adult with an advanced solid tumor such as melanoma, head and neck, liver or kidney cancer. The sequenced sample was CD4+ or CD8+ T cells sorted from blood, obtained in a trial of the OX40 agonist ivuxolimab. This CDR3 is CASSRGTADIYNEQFF. The CDR3 bases are TGTGCCAGCAGCCGAGGGACGGCGGATATTTACAATGAGCAGTTCTTC. The full variable domain, with the rest looked up from reference TRBV7-9 and TRBJ2-1, is DTGVSQNPRHKITKRGQNVTFRCDPISEHNRLYWYRQTLGQGPEFLTYFQNEAQLEKSRLLSDRFSAERPKGSFSTLEIQRTEQGDSAMYLCASSRGTADIYNEQFFGPGTRLTVL.